Shown below are 13 T cell receptor beta chains from a single sample sequenced in a study of CD8 T cells in ankylosing spondylitis. TCRdb re-called the 5' RACE reads through MiXCR, storing one row per CDR3 protein. The sample includes a few hundred thousand distinct CDR3 sequences, around 10% seen only once; the top ten take 9.1%. Sequenced: blood, either unsorted or a sorted T cell fraction (not recorded which). The receptor source for this set is a female donor with ankylosing spondylitis or in good health (not recorded which).

The chain has TRBV12-3 or TRBV12-4 and TRBJ2-4; 7 positions match TRBD1. The V and J ends lost 1 base and 6 bases, in that order; junction bases with no gene match: 9. This CDR3 region has 16 residues. The CDR3 nucleotides read TGTGCCAGCAGTTTAGAGGGGGCGTTAAGGGGAAACATTCAGTACTTC. Translated: CASSLEGALRGNIQYF.

This clonotype was picked up many times. V usage is TRBV20-1 and J usage is TRBJ1-5; D call uncertain. The length of the CDR3 is 17 residues. Germline CDR1 and CDR2: DFQATT and SNEGSKA (reference sequence). With 6 bases removed from V and 2 bases from J, the gap between germline ends came to 23 bases. The chain's CDR3 is CSAIAGSSRFGNQPQHF. DNA of the CDR3: TGCAGTGCAATCGCGGGATCCAGCCGCTTCGGCAATCAGCCCCAGCATTTT.

This clonotype turned up a few times. CDR3 nucleotides: TGTGCCAGCAGTCCCATACAGCGGCAGAATGAAAAACTGTTTTTT. Protein product: CASSPIQRQNEKLFF. The rearrangement links TRBV12-3 or TRBV12-4 to TRBJ1-4; D call uncertain. There are 15 residues in the CDR3. The ends were cut back, 5 bases at V and 5 bases at J, with 15 bases in the middle.

Many counts were recorded for this clonotype. The chain employs TRBV5-1 and TRBJ2-2; D is perhaps TRBD2 (5 bases). The CDR3 is made up of 16 amino acids. CDR1 and CDR2 from the germline V gene are SGHRS and YFSETQ. Trimming stripped 0 bases from V and 6 bases from J, with 15 bases between. CDR3 nucleotides: TGCGCCAGCAGCTTGGCCTTACCGAGGGTCGCCGGGGAGCTGTTTTTT. Amino acid sequence: CASSLALPRVAGELFF.

This clonotype was counted at least ten times. V is TRBV20-1 and J is TRBJ1-4, with D possibly matching TRBD1 (5 bases). The CDR3 covers 13 residues. Germline CDR1 DFQATT, CDR2 SNEGSKA (reference sequence). V was pared by 5 bases and J by 5 bases, with 12 bases between. CDR3 DNA: TGCAGTGCTCCGGGGGACGGGAATGAAAAACTGTTTTTT. Protein product: CSAPGDGNEKLFF.

This clonotype showed up just a few times. This rearrangement joins TRBV4-3 to TRBJ2-2; tentative D call: TRBD1 (6 bases). The V gene's germline CDR1 is LGHNA and CDR2 YSLEER. This CDR3 spans 16 amino acids. Trimming shortened V by 0 bases and J by 8 bases, and 16 bases separated the two germline ends. The CDR3 nucleotides read TGCGCCAGCAGCCAAGAAATTTACAGGGCTTATGGGGAGCTGTTTTTT. Protein sequence: CASSQEIYRAYGELFF.

This clonotype was counted at least ten times. V and J are TRBV5-1 and TRBJ2-1, with a tentative D call TRBD1 (7 bases). Germline values: CDR1 SGHRS, CDR2 YFSETQ. The CDR3 is 15 amino acids. V was trimmed by 0 bases and J by 3 bases, leaving 10 bases between them. CDR3 in amino acids: CASSLDRGGYNEQFF. The CDR3 region has the DNA TGCGCCAGCAGCTTGGACAGGGGAGGCTACAATGAGCAGTTCTTC.

This clonotype was seen at least ten times. This chain uses TRBV20-1 with TRBJ1-5, with a weak D call TRBD1 (5 bases). CDR1 and CDR2 from the germline V gene are DFQATT and SNEGSKA (reference sequence). The germline V and J ends were trimmed by 1 base and 0 bases, with 10 bases remaining between them. This CDR3 has 15 residues. The DNA for the CDR3 is TGCAGTGCTAGAGGCGGGACCGCTAGCAATCAGCCCCAGCATTTT. The encoded protein is CSARGGTASNQPQHF.

This rearrangement joins TRBV7-9 to TRBJ2-1; no clear D gene. This CDR3 is 13 amino acids long. Germline V gene sequence: CDR1 SEHNR, CDR2 FQNEAQ (reference sequence). V was cut by 0 bases and J by 7 bases, with 7 bases left in between. CDR3 nucleotide sequence: TGTGCCAGCAGCTTAGCGAAAGGGAATGAGCAGTTCTTC. Encoded protein: CASSLAKGNEQFF.

This clonotype has ten or more counts. This sequence joins TRBV6-1 and TRBJ2-7, with D maybe TRBD1 (5 bases). The CDR3 has 14 residues. In germline, CDR1 is MNHNS, CDR2 SASEGT. Trimming took off 6 bases at V and 0 bases at J, with 12 bases between the two ends. DNA of the CDR3: TGTGCCAGCAGACAGGATCGTAACTCCTACGAGCAGTACTTC. Protein: CASRQDRNSYEQYF.

The V call is TRBV27, the J call TRBJ2-7, with TRBD2 as a possible D gene (6 bases). There are 14 residues in the CDR3. Trimming left V 11 bases short and J 3 bases short, with 20 bases between. Germline CDR1 MNHEY, CDR2 SMNVEV (reference sequence). The CDR3 reads CAGIRWDGSYEQYF. CDR3 DNA sequence: TGTGCCGGCATTCGGTGGGACGGGAGCTACGAGCAGTACTTC.

This clonotype occurred many times. The chain is built from TRBV7-2 and TRBJ2-1; 7 nucleotides align to TRBD2. V trimming: 1 base; J trimming: 8 bases; junction bases outside the gene matches: 8. Germline V CDR1 and CDR2: SGHTA, FQGNSA. CDR3 length equals 15 residues. CDR3 sequence reads: CASSLGGGSRYEQFF. In DNA, the CDR3 is TGTGCCAGCAGCTTAGGGGGCGGGAGTAGATATGAGCAGTTCTTC.

This clonotype was recorded a few times. The genes are TRBV7-2 and TRBJ2-1, with 12 bases that match TRBD2. V dropped 5 bases and J dropped 7; count of bases not matched to a gene: 9. Germline V gene lookup returns CDR1 SGHTA and CDR2 FQGNSA. The CDR3 covers 16 residues. The CDR3 spells CASSPSGRAGTNEQFF. CDR3 in DNA: TGTGCCAGCAGCCCTAGCGGGAGGGCCGGGACGAATGAGCAGTTCTTC.